This TCR beta chain is drawn from a study of T cell responses to AZD1222 COVID-19 vaccine. This CDR3 contains 14 residues. The trim removed 4 bases at V and 3 bases at J, leaving 3 bases unmatched. Data came from immunoSEQ multiplex PCR; TCRdb stores just in-frame clones and leaves some out. The sample consists of more than 150,000 clones, 70% to 90% of them appearing once. J is TRBJ2-7 and V is TRBV23-1; TRBD2 agrees at 10 bases. TRBV23-1 qualifies as an ORF whose function is uncertain. The source is an adult in good health. The input for sequencing was peripheral blood, taken on day 0 of AZD1222 vaccination. The CDR3 spells CASSPLAGDYEQYF. CDR3 DNA: TGCGCCAGCAGTCCTCTAGCGGGAGACTACGAGCAGTACTTC.